The clone carrying this TCR beta chain was counted ten times or more. Previously published methods and listed TCR primers were used for the bulk TCR libraries. TCRdb processed the PCR reads anew with MiXCR; each CDR3 protein has one entry. The sample contains about 65,000 distinct CDR3 sequences, over 15% of which appear only once. Trimming cost V 4 bases and J 4 bases; bases outside gene matches: 13. The CDR3 has 16 residues. Germline values: CDR1 SGHRS, CDR2 YFSETQ. This specimen belongs to a study of molecular identifiers for immune sequencing clone quantification. Sorting recovered naive CD8 T cells on a CD8+CD4-CCR7+CD45RA+ profile.

V and J are TRBV5-1 and TRBJ2-5; 7 bases are a match to TRBD1. The sample consisted of naive CD8+ T cells from blood, with Jurkat cell RNA spiked in. The subset is: FACS-sorted CD8+CD4-CCR7+CD45RA+ naive T cells. This TCR was sampled from a human donor in good health. Some libraries in this study had Jurkat cell RNA spiked in. Here the CDR3 reads CASSTQTGFVIETQYF. The CDR3 region has the DNA TGCGCCAGCAGCACCCAGACAGGGTTCGTCATAGAGACCCAGTACTTC.